This T cell receptor beta chain was recorded in a study of blood T cells in healthy people across ages. Study-level information: There was about one barcoded beta molecule captured by template switching per two T cells.

A second PCR, run for roughly 6 to 11 cycles, used a sample-barcoded 5' primer plus a J-beta primer mix. Each sample provided no less than 2.5 million CDR3-containing paired-end reads. TCRdb re-called the 5' RACE reads through MiXCR, storing one row per CDR3 protein. The table records about 620,000 distinct CDR3 sequences, under 25% of them present only once. The CDR3 is 15 amino acids. In germline, CDR1 is DFQATT, CDR2 SNEGSKA (reference sequence). Between the trimmed V and J ends, which lost 0 bases and 6 bases, there was a span of 16 bases. The TCR sequence derives from a man aged 65 to 85 in good health. This sequence joins TRBV20-1 and TRBJ2-3, with TRBD2 as a possible D gene (7 bases). Sequencing was carried out using blood. The CDR3: CSARDTLGGADTQYF. CDR3 bases: TGCAGTGCTAGAGATACCCTTGGGGGGGCCGATACGCAGTATTTT.